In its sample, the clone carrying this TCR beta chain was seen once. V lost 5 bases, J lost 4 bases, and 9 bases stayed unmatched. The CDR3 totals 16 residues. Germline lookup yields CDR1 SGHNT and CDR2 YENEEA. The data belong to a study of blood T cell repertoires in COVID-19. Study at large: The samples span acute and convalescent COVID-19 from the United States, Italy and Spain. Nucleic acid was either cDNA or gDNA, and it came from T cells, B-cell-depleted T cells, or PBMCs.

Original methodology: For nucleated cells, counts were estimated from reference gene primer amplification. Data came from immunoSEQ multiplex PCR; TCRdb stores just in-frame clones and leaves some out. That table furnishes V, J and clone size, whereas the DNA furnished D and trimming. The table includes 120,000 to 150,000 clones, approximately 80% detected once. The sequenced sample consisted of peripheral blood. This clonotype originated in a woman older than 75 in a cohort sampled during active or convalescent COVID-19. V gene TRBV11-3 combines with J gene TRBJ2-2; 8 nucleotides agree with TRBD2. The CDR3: CASSPTAGGSTGELFF. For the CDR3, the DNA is TGTGCCAGCAGCCCCACGGCGGGGGGATCCACCGGGGAGCTGTTTTTT.